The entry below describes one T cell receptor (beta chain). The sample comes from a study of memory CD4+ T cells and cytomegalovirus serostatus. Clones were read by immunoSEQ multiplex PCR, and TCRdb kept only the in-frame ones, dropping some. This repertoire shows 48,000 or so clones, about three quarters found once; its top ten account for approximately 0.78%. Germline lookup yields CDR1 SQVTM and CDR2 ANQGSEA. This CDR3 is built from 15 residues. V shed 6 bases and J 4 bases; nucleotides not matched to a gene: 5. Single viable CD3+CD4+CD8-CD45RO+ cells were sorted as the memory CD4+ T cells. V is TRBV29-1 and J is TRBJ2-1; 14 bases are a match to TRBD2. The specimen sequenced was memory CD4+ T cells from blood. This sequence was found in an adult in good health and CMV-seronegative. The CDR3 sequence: CSVARLAGGYNEQFF. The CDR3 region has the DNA TGCAGCGTGGCACGACTAGCGGGGGGGTACAATGAGCAGTTCTTC.